This T cell receptor beta chain was documented in a study of neurological immune-mediated disorders. This CDR3 is 15 amino acids long. Germline-derived CDR1 and CDR2 are SGHRS and YFSETQ. Trimming removed 3 bases from V and 3 bases from J; junction bases left unmatched: 4. This clonotype turned up a few times. The making of cDNA relied on 5'RACE with 10-nucleotide random UMIs. MiXCR was run by TCRdb on the 5' RACE reads, yielding one entry per CDR3 protein. The sample comprises roughly 98,000 distinct CDR3 sequences, roughly an eighth of which are singletons, and approximately 5% rests with the top ten. Stated time point: longitudinal time-point 2.

This clonotype originated in a female donor with HTLV-1-associated myelopathy (HAM/TSP). Sequenced material: PBMCs. The chain joins TRBV5-1 to TRBJ2-3; 10 positions match TRBD2. CDR3 sequence: CASSSGGLATDTQYF. The CDR3 region has the DNA TGCGCCAGCAGCTCGGGGGGACTAGCGACAGATACGCAGTATTTT. Variable domain in full (rest from reference TRBV5-1 and TRBJ2-3): KAGVTQTPRYLIKTRGQQVTLSCSPISGHRSVSWYQQTPGQGLQFLFEYFSETQRNKGNFPGRFSGRQFSNSRSEMNVSTLELGDSALYLCASSSGGLATDTQYFGPGTRLTVL.